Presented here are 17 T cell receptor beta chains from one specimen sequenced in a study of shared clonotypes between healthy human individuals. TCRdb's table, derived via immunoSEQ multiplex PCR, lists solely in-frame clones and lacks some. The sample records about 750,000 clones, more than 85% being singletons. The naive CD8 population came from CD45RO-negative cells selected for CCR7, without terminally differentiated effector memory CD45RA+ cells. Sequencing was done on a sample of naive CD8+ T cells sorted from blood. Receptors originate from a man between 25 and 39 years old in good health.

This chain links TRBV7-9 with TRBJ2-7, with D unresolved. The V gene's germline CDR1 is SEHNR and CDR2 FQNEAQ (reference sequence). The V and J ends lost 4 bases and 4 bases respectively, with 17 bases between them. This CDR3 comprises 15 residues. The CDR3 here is CASSSSMGPPYEQYF. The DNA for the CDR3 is TGTGCCAGCAGCTCCTCAATGGGCCCTCCGTACGAGCAGTACTTC.

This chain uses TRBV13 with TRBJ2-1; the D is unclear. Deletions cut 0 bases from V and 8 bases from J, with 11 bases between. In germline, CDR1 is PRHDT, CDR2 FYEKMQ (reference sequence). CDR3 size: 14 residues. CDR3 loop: CASSLGAVSYEQFF. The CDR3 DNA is TGTGCCAGCAGCTTAGGGGCAGTTAGCTATGAGCAGTTCTTC.

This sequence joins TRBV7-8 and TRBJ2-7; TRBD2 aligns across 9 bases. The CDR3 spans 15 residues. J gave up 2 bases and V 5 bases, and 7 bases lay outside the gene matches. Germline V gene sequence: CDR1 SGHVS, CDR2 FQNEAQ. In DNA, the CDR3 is TGTGCCAGCAGCCCCGAGGTAGCGGGAGCCTACGAGCAGTACTTC. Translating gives CASSPEVAGAYEQYF. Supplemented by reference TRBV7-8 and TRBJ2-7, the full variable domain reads GAGVSQSPRYKVAKRGQDVALRCDPISGHVSLFWYQQALGQGPEFLTYFQNEAQLDKSGLPSDRFFAERPEGSVSTLKIQRTQQEDSAVYLCASSPEVAGAYEQYFGPGTRLTVT.

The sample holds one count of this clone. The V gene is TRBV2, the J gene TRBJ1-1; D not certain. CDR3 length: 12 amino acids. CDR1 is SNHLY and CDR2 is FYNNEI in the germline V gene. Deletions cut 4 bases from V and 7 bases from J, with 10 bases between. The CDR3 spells CASSVWADEAFF. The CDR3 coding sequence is TGTGCCAGCAGTGTTTGGGCAGATGAAGCTTTCTTT.

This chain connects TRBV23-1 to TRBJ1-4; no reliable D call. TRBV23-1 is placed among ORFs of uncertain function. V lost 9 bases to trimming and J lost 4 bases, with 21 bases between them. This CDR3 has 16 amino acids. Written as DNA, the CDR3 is TGCGCCAGAATGGTCTACGGAGGTGGAGGTAATGAAAAACTGTTTTTT. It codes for CARMVYGGGGNEKLFF.

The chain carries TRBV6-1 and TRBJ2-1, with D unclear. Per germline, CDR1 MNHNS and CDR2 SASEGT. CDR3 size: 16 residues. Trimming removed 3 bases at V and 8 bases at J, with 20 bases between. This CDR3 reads CASSDLAWAASDEQFF. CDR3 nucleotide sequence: TGTGCCAGCAGTGATCTCGCCTGGGCGGCATCTGATGAGCAGTTCTTC.

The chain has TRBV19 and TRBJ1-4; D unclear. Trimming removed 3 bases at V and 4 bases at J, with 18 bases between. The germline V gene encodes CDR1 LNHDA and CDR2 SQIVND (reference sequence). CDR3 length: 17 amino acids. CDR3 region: CASSMPRWKLGNEKLFF. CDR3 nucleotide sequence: TGTGCCAGTAGTATGCCCAGGTGGAAACTGGGTAATGAAAAACTGTTTTTT.

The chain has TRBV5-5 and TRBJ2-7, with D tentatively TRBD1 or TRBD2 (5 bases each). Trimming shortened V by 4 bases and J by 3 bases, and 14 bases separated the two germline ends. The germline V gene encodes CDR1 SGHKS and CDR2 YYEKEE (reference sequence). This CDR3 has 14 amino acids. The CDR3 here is CASSLRDGYYEQYF. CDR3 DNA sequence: TGTGCCAGCAGCCTCCGGGACGGCTACTACGAGCAGTACTTC.

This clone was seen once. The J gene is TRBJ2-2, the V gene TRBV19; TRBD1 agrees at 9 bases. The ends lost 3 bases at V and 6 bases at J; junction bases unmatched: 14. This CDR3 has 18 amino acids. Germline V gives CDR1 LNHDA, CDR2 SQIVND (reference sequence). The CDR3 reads CASSISHHGTGYAGELFF. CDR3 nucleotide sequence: TGTGCCAGTAGTATTTCTCATCATGGGACAGGGTACGCCGGGGAGCTGTTTTTT.

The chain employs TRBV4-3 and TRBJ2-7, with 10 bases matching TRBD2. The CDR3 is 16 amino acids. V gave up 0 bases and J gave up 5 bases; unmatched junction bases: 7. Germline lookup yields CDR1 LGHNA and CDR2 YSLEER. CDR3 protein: CASSQENPLAGDEQYF. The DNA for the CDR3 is TGCGCCAGCAGCCAAGAAAACCCCCTAGCGGGAGACGAGCAGTACTTC.

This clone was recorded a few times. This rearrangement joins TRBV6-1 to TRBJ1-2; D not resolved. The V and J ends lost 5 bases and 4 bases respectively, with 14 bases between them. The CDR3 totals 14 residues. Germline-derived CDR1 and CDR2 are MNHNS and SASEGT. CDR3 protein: CASSSNRGFYGYTF. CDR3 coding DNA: TGTGCCAGCAGTTCTAACCGTGGGTTCTATGGCTACACCTTC.

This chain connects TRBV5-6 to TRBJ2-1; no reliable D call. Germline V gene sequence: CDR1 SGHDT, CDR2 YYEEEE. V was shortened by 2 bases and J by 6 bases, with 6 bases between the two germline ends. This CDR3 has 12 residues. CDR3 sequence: CASSFIFNEQFF. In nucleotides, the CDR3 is TGTGCCAGCAGCTTTATTTTCAATGAGCAGTTCTTC.

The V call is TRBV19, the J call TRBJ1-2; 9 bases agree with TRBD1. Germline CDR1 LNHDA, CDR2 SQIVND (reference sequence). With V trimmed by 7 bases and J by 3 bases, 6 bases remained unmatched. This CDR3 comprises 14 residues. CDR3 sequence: CASTSGQGYYGYTF. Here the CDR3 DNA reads TGTGCCAGTACCTCAGGACAGGGGTACTATGGCTACACCTTC.

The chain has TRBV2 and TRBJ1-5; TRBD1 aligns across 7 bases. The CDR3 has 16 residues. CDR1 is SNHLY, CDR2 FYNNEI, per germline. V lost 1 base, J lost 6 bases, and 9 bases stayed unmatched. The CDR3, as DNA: TGTGCCAGCAGTGAAGGTTTAGGGGGCGCAACTCAGCCCCAGCATTTT. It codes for CASSEGLGGATQPQHF.

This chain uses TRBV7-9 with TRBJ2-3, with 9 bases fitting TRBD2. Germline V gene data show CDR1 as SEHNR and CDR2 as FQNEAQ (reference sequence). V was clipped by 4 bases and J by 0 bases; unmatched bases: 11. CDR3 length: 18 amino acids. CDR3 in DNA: TGTGCCAGCAGCTCCACCTCGGGACTAGCTAGGAGCACAGATACGCAGTATTTT. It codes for CASSSTSGLARSTDTQYF.

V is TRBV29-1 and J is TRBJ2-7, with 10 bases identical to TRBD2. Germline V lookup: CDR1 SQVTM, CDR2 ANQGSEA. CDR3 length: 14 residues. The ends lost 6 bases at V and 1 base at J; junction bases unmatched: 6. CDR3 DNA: TGCAGCGTCGTGAGCGGGAGGGCGTCCTACGAGCAGTACTTC. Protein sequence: CSVVSGRASYEQYF.

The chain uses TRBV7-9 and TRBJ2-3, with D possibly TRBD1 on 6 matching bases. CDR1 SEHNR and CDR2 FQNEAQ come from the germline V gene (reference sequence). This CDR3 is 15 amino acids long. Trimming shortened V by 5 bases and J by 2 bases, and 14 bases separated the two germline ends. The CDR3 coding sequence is TGTGCCAGCAGCATCCGGGACATCGTCACAGATACGCAGTATTTT. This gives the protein CASSIRDIVTDTQYF.